The 13 T cell receptor beta chains below all came from one sample that was sequenced in a study of T-cell reconstitution after alpha-beta-depleted transplantation in children. The TCRbeta library was prepared with unique molecular identifiers. TCRdb passed the PCR reads through MiXCR, listing each CDR3 protein once. The sample holds 2,500 to 3,500 distinct CDR3 sequences, roughly 11% seen once. Specimen: PBMCs, mostly from graft donor cells, collected 360 days after TCRalphabeta/CD19-depleted stem cell transplant. These TCRs come from a patient aged 2-10 years who had a stem cell transplant for inherited bone marrow failure, so the T cells may come from the graft donor.

This clonotype was detected many times. The rearrangement uses TRBV4-1 and TRBJ2-5; a weak D match, TRBD1 (6 bases). This CDR3 has 15 residues. V lost 1 base and J lost 2, with 11 bases in between. Germline V gene sequence: CDR1 MGHRA, CDR2 YSYEKL. For the CDR3, the DNA is TGCGCCAGCAGCCAAGTGGGGCAGGGGCAAGAGACCCAGTACTTC. Translation: CASSQVGQGQETQYF.

This clonotype was detected ten times or more. This chain links TRBV7-2 with TRBJ1-1; 8 bases align to TRBD1. The CDR3 runs to 14 residues. The J segment lost 3 bases and the V segment lost 5 bases, leaving 5 bases of the junction unmatched. The germline gives CDR1 SGHTA, CDR2 FQGNSA. Here the CDR3 DNA reads TGTGCCAGCAGCCCACGACAGGGGTACACTGAAGCTTTCTTT. Its protein product is CASSPRQGYTEAFF.

This clonotype was picked up many times. Without the conserved terminal phenylalanine or tryptophan, this CDR3 likely stems from a read error. The DNA is omitted, as the CDR3 cannot be located on it reliably, and the CDR3 follows TCRdb's listing. The chain uses TRBV7-9 and TRBJ1-1; the tabulated D call, TRBD1, remains unverified against the DNA. The CDR3 spans 13 residues, counting both ends. The germline CDR1 and CDR2 sequences are SEHNR and FQNEAQ (reference sequence). CDR3 region: CASSRGWGADTEA.

In its sample, this clonotype is medium-sized. This chain links TRBV20-1 with TRBJ2-3; the D call may be TRBD1 or TRBD2 (6 bases each). Trimming took 3 bases from V and 1 from J, leaving 11 bases between them. The CDR3 runs 14 residues. CDR1 and CDR2 (germline): DFQATT, SNEGSKA (reference sequence). CDR3 bases: TGCAGTGCTAGGGGGGGACACCGCACAGATACGCAGTATTTT. Amino acid sequence: CSARGGHRTDTQYF.

This clonotype was observed at least ten times. The V and J genes are TRBV7-9 and TRBJ2-7, with 10 bases identical to TRBD1. Germline lookup yields CDR1 SEHNR and CDR2 FQNEAQ (reference sequence). The CDR3 is 15 amino acids. V shed 5 bases, J shed 1 base, and the junction held 5 bases outside the gene matches. The CDR3 here is CASSNRDRGSYEQYF. In DNA form, the CDR3 reads TGTGCCAGCAGCAACCGGGACAGGGGTTCCTACGAGCAGTACTTC.

This clonotype occurred many times. This sequence joins TRBV10-3 and TRBJ2-1; TRBD1 matches 10 bases. The CDR3 length is 13 residues. V shed 7 bases and J 6 bases; nucleotides not matched to a gene: 3. CDR1 and CDR2 (germline): ENHRY, SYGVKD. DNA for the CDR3: TGTGCCATCAAAGGGACAGGGGTCAATGAGCAGTTCTTC. It encodes CAIKGTGVNEQFF.

This clonotype appeared many times. The chain combines TRBV7-9 with TRBJ2-1, with 12 bases matching TRBD2. Per germline, CDR1 SEHNR and CDR2 FQNEAQ (reference sequence). Trimming removed 1 base from V and 8 bases from J; junction bases left unmatched: 3. The CDR3 has 15 residues. The CDR3 nucleotides read TGTGCCAGCAGCTTAGATCTAGCGGGAGGGGATGAGCAGTTCTTC. It yields the protein CASSLDLAGGDEQFF. Supplemented by reference TRBV7-9 and TRBJ2-1, the full variable domain reads DTGVSQNPRHKITKRGQNVTFRCDPISEHNRLYWYRQTLGQGPEFLTYFQNEAQLEKSRLLSDRFSAERPKGSFSTLEIQRTEQGDSAMYLCASSLDLAGGDEQFFGPGTRLTVL.

At least ten counts were recorded for this clonotype. V is TRBV9 and J is TRBJ1-2; 7 bases are a match to TRBD1. Germline values: CDR1 SGDLS, CDR2 YYNGEE. The CDR3 runs 16 residues. V was clipped by 4 bases and J by 3 bases; unmatched bases: 12. The CDR3, as DNA: TGTGCCAGCAGCCCGGAGGGGGCGCCTTTTGACTATGGCTACACCTTC. It is translated as CASSPEGAPFDYGYTF.

This clonotype showed up many times. The rearrangement links TRBV7-9 to TRBJ1-1, with D perhaps TRBD1 (6 bases). The CDR3 runs to 13 residues. Germline loops: CDR1 SEHNR, CDR2 FQNEAQ (reference sequence). V was shortened by 8 bases and J by 7 bases, with 17 bases between the two germline ends. The CDR3 bases are TGTGCCAGCCAGGGTGCACAGGGCCTTGAAGCTTTCTTT. Encoded protein: CASQGAQGLEAFF. The full variable domain, completed using reference TRBV7-9 and TRBJ1-1, is DTGVSQNPRHKITKRGQNVTFRCDPISEHNRLYWYRQTLGQGPEFLTYFQNEAQLEKSRLLSDRFSAERPKGSFSTLEIQRTEQGDSAMYLCASQGAQGLEAFFGQGTRLTVV.

This clonotype was counted many times. The V and J genes are TRBV5-4 and TRBJ2-5; perhaps TRBD2 as D (6 bases). V was clipped by 3 bases and J by 4 bases, with 10 bases between them. The CDR3 runs 13 residues. The germline V gene has CDR1 SGHNT and CDR2 YYREEE (reference sequence). CDR3 nucleotide sequence: TGTGCCAGCAGCTGGCGGGGTGGAGAGACCCAGTACTTC. It translates to CASSWRGGETQYF. Combining the CDR3 with reference TRBV5-4 and TRBJ2-5 gives the whole variable domain ETGVTQSPTHLIKTRGQQVTLRCSSQSGHNTVSWYQQALGQGPQFIFQYYREEENGRGNFPPRFSGLQFPNYSSELNVNALELDDSALYLCASSWRGGETQYFGPGTRLLVL.

This clonotype showed up many times. V usage is TRBV7-9 and J usage is TRBJ2-3, with D possibly being TRBD2 (6 bases). CDR3 length: 15 residues. Trimming pared 8 bases from V and 1 base from J, leaving 16 bases between. CDR1 is SEHNR and CDR2 is FQNEAQ in the germline V gene (reference sequence). The CDR3 spells CASGWRVTGTDTQYF. The CDR3 DNA is TGTGCCAGCGGCTGGAGGGTCACAGGCACAGATACGCAGTATTTT.

This clonotype was seen ten or more times. V usage is TRBV6-2 or TRBV6-3 and J usage is TRBJ2-7; TRBD2 agrees at 12 bases. Per the germline V gene, CDR1 is MNHEY and CDR2 is SVGEGT. Losses at the gene ends were 4 bases for V and 0 bases for J; bases not matched to a gene: 1. CDR3 length: 15 residues. Here the CDR3 DNA reads TGTGCCAGCAGTTGGACTAGCGGGGTCTCCTACGAGCAGTACTTC. It codes for CASSWTSGVSYEQYF.

This clonotype was seen at least ten times. The chain employs TRBV25-1 and TRBJ2-2; 8 bases fit TRBD2. Trimming at V came to 1 base and at J to 3 bases, leaving 4 bases not matched to a gene. The germline V gene encodes CDR1 MGHDK and CDR2 SYGVNS. The CDR3 is 16 residues long. The CDR3 DNA reads TGTGCCAGCAGTGAATTCGGGGGGGGGTACACCGGGGAGCTGTTTTTT. Protein: CASSEFGGGYTGELFF.